Given below is one T cell receptor beta chain in context. Its antigen is as yet unknown. Method: immunoSEQ multiplex PCR; TCRdb's copy keeps in-frame clones and lacks some. This table has 95,000 to 150,000 clones, 87% appearing once. This specimen belongs to a study of T cell responses to AZD1222 COVID-19 vaccine. General study results and limits: In a largely white British group with more females than males, clonal diversity was possibly underestimated. CD4 TCRs associated with vaccination spanned spike, dominating at 160-218 and 743-854.

Germline-derived CDR1 and CDR2 are SGHDN and FVKESK. V was pared by 2 bases and J by 8 bases, with 14 bases of the junction left unmatched. The CDR3 contains 16 residues. This TCR was recovered from an adult in good health. This sample comprised peripheral blood, obtained on day 0 of AZD1222 vaccination. This chain connects TRBV14 to TRBJ1-2; TRBD1 agrees at 7 bases. CDR3 in amino acids: CASSQYGQAGSRGYTF. The CDR3, as DNA: TGTGCCAGCAGCCAATACGGACAGGCGGGAAGTAGGGGCTACACCTTC.